This T cell receptor (beta chain) was sequenced in a study of blood T cell repertoires in COVID-19. Profiled with immunoSEQ multiplex PCR; TCRdb holds only in-frame clones, not every one. The table lists fewer than 110,000 clones, about 92% of them singletons. V shed 1 base and J shed 7 bases, with 11 bases lying between them. The CDR3 spans 14 residues. Germline V gene lookup returns CDR1 LGHDT and CDR2 YNNKEL (reference sequence). V usage is TRBV3-1 (or the pseudogene TRBV3-2) and J usage is TRBJ2-1, with D perhaps matching TRBD2 (5 bases). This clonotype was obtained from a woman older than 75 in a cohort sampled during active COVID-19. The sequenced material came from peripheral blood. In nucleotides, the CDR3 is TGTGCCAGCAGCCAAGGCCGGCTAGCTAATGAGCAGTTCTTC. Translation: CASSQGRLANEQFF.